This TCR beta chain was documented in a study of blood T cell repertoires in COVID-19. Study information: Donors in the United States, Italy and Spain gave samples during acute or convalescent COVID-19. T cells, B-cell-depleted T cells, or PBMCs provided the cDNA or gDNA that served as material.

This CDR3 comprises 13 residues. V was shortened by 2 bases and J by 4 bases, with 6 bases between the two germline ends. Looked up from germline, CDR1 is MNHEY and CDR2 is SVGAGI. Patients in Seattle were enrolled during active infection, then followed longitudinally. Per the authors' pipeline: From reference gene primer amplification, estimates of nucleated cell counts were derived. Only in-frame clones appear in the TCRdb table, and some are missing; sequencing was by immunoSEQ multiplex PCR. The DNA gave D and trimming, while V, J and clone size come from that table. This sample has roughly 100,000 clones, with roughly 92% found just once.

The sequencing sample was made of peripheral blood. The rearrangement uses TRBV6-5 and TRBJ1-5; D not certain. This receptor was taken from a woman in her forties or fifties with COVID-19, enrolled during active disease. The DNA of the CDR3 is TGTGCCAGCAGTTACGGCCGAAATCAGCCCCAGCATTTT. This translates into CASSYGRNQPQHF.